This T cell receptor beta chain was captured in a study of cytomegalovirus exposure and HLA in healthy donors. General study results and limits: In an earlier analysis, productive rearrangement rates for most beta V segments clustered near 87% or 30%. Looking again later, the authors saw that most CMV-associated TCR beta chains seemed HLA-restricted. In a later analysis, donors in an Asian-associated ancestry cluster reportedly had fewer N-insertions in productive TCRs than the cohort mean.

The study ran its PCR with 60 Vbeta and 13 Jbeta primers. Repertoires were generated with immunoSEQ multiplex PCR, while TCRdb's copy carries only in-frame clones and drops some. The table records under 200,000 clones, 55% to 70% of them present only once. A note on this clone: Its cognate antigen is unknown.

Germline V gives CDR1 SGHRS, CDR2 YFSETQ. The CDR3 length is 14 residues. Trimming pared 4 bases from V and 0 bases from J, leaving 11 bases between. This chain joins TRBV5-1 and TRBJ2-7; TRBD1 is a possible D gene (5 bases). The sample taken for sequencing was PBMCs. This receptor was identified in a middle-aged woman in good health and CMV-seropositive. CDR3 sequence: CASSLTDSSYEQYF. The CDR3 nucleotides read TGCGCCAGCAGCCTAACCGACAGCTCCTACGAGCAGTACTTC.